The rows below give T cell receptor beta chains drawn from one sample of a study of T cell clones after liver transplantation. The assay was immunoSEQ multiplex PCR, and TCRdb's table has in-frame clones only and misses some. The sample contains some 11,000 clones, over 65% of which appear only once. Material: CD8+ T cells from blood, obtained at the 22-month timepoint. Receptors originate from a human patient who received a liver transplant. Some T cells may be supplied by the graft donor. Each CDR3 is given with its conserved first and last residue. D genes are given only for firm matches. Rows may omit the clone size; those that give it use once, few, many or a size class.

d_call	clone_size	v_call	j_call	cdr3_nt	cdr3_aa
-	-	TRBV5-6	TRBJ2-7	TGTGCCAGCAGTAATTCCTACAGGGCGTTTGGCGAGCAGTACTTC	CASSNSYRAFGEQYF
TRBD1	-	TRBV19	TRBJ1-5	TGTGCCAGTAGGGAACAGGGGGTTAGCAATCAGCCCCAGCATTTT	CASREQGVSNQPQHF
TRBD2	large	TRBV4-3	TRBJ2-2	TGCGCCAGCAGCGACCTAGCGGGGGGCGTCGCCGGGGAGCTGTTTTTT	CASSDLAGGVAGELFF
-	-	TRBV7-6	TRBJ1-5	TGTGCCAGCAGTCAACAAGGGTATCAGCCCCAGCATTTT	CASSQQGYQPQHF
-	-	TRBV5-1	TRBJ2-7	TGCGCCAGCAGCTCGCCAGGAAACGACGAGCAGTACTTC	CASSSPGNDEQYF
-	-	TRBV28	TRBJ2-2	TGTGCCAGCAGTTCCCCCAAGGCGTCGAACACCGGGGAGCTGTTTTTT	CASSSPKASNTGELFF
TRBD1	few	TRBV9	TRBJ2-7	TGTGCCAGCAGCGTAGGACAGGGGACCTACGAGCAGTACTTC	CASSVGQGTYEQYF
TRBD1	-	TRBV4-3	TRBJ2-1	TGCGCCAGCAGCCGGGGGACAGGGTCGTACAATGAGCAGTTCTTC	CASSRGTGSYNEQFF
TRBD2	-	TRBV9	TRBJ2-1	TGTGCCAGCAGCGTGACTAGCGGCTCCTACAATGAGCAGTTCTTC	CASSVTSGSYNEQFF
-	-	TRBV27	TRBJ2-7	TGTGCCAGCAGTTTGAGGGGGGACACCTACGAGCAGTACTTC	CASSLRGDTYEQYF
TRBD1	-	TRBV5-6	TRBJ1-2	TGTGCCAGCAGCGGGACAGGGTCCCCTTATGGCTACACCTTC	CASSGTGSPYGYTF
TRBD1	-	TRBV5-1	TRBJ2-7	TGCGCCAGCAGCCCCTTTGACAGGGCCGAGCAGTACTTC	CASSPFDRAEQYF
TRBD2	-	TRBV5-6	TRBJ2-3	TGTGCCAGCATCTCGGGACTAGCGGAGATATCAGATACGCAGTATTTT	CASISGLAEISDTQYF
-	-	TRBV5-1	TRBJ2-7	TGCGCCAGCAGCCACGGGACTCGCTCCTACGAGCAGTACTTC	CASSHGTRSYEQYF
TRBD2	few	TRBV7-8	TRBJ2-3	TGTGCCAGCAGTTACGGACTAGCGGGAGTTCCAGATACGCAGTATTTT	CASSYGLAGVPDTQYF